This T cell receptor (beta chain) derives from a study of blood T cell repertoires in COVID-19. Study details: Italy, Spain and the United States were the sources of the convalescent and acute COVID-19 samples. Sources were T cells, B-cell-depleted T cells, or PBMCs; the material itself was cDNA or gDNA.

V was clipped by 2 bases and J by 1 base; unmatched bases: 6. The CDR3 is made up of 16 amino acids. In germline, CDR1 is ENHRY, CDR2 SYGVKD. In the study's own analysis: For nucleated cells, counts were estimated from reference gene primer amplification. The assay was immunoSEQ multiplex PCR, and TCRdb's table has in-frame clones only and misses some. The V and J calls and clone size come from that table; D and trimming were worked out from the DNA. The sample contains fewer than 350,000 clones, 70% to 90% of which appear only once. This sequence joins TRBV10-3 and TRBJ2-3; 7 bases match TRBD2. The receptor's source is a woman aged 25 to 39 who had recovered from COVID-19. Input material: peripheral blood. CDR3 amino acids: CAISEGVAGGTDTQYF. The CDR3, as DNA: TGTGCCATCAGTGAGGGAGTAGCGGGTGGCACAGATACGCAGTATTTT.